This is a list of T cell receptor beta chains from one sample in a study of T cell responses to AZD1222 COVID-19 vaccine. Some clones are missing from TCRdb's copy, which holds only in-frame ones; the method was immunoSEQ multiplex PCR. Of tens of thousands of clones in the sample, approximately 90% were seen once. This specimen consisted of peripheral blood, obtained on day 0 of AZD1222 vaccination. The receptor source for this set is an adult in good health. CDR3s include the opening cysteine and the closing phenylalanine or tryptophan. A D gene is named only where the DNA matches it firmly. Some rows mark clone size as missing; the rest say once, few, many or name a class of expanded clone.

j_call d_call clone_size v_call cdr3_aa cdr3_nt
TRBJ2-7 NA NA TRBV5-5 CASSLGRRDYEQYF TGTGCCAGCAGCTTAGGGCGGAGGGACTACGAGCAGTACTTC
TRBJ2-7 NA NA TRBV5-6 CASSLTQGPGSYEQYF TGTGCCAGCAGCCTAACACAGGGTCCTGGCTCCTACGAGCAGTACTTC
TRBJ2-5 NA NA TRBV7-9 CASSKEPPATQYF TGTGCCAGCAGCAAAGAACCCCCGGCAACCCAGTACTTC
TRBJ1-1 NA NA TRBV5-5 CASSLRQYTEAFF TGTGCCAGCAGCCTTCGACAGTACACTGAAGCTTTCTTT
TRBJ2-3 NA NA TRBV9 CASSVGSSRTDTQYF TGTGCCAGCAGCGTAGGAAGTTCCCGCACAGATACGCAGTATTTT
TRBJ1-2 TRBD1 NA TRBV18 CASSSGAGTVAYGYTF TGTGCCAGCTCATCCGGGGCCGGGACAGTTGCCTATGGCTACACCTTC
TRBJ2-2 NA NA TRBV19 CASSPWNTGELFF TGTGCCAGTAGTCCCTGGAACACCGGGGAGCTGTTTTTT
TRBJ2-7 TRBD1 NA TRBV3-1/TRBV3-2 CASSTGTGDYEQYF TGTGCCAGCAGTACCGGGACAGGAGACTACGAGCAGTACTTC
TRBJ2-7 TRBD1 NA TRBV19 CASSIGQGSYEQYF TGTGCCAGTAGTATAGGACAGGGGAGCTACGAGCAGTACTTC
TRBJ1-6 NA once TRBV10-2 CASDFGTSNSPLHF TGCGCCAGCGACTTTGGGACGAGTAATTCACCCCTCCACTTT
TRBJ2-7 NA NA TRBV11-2 CASSRSYEQYF TGTGCCAGCAGCAGGTCCTACGAGCAGTACTTC
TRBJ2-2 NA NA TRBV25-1 CASTPPGGRGGELFF TGTGCCAGCACCCCCCCCGGGGGGCGTGGCGGGGAGCTGTTTTTT
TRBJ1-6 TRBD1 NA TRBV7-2 CASSSLQGFGNSPLHF TGTGCCAGCAGCTCGTTACAGGGGTTTGGTAATTCACCCCTCCACTTT
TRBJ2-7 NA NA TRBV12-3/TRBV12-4 CASSLDSYEQYF TGTGCCAGCAGTTTGGACAGTTACGAGCAGTACTTC
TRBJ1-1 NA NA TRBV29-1 CSVKVTEAFF TGCAGCGTGAAGGTCACTGAAGCTTTCTTT
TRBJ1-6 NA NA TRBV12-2 CASRLNPRLGGDLALHF TGTGCAAGTCGCCTAAACCCTCGGTTGGGAGGGGATTTGGCCCTCCACTTT
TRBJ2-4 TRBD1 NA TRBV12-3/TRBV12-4 CASSGGTGSQYF TGTGCCAGCAGTGGGGGGACAGGAAGTCAGTACTTC
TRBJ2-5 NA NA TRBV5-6 CASSWSPTKETQYF TGTGCCAGCAGCTGGAGCCCCACCAAAGAGACCCAGTACTTC
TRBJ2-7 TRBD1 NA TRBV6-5 CASSSPQGASYEQYF TGTGCCAGCAGTAGCCCCCAGGGGGCCTCCTACGAGCAGTACTTC
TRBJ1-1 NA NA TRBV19 CASSPSRTEAFF TGTGCCAGTAGTCCTAGTCGCACTGAAGCTTTCTTT
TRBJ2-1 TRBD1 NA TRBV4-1 CASSRTGNEQFF TGCGCCAGCAGCCGGACAGGCAATGAGCAGTTCTTC
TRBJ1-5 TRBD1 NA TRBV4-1 CASSQEERDRGVQPQHF TGCGCCAGCAGCCAAGAGGAACGGGACAGGGGAGTTCAGCCCCAGCATTTT
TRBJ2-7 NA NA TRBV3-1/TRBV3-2 CASSQEGGAAQYF TGTGCCAGCAGCCAAGAGGGGGGGGCCGCGCAGTACTTC
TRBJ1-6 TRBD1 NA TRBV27 CASSSGQANSPLHF TGTGCCAGCAGTTCCGGACAGGCTAATTCACCCCTCCACTTT
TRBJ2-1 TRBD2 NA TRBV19 CASRRLAGGRNEQFF TGTGCCAGTAGACGGCTAGCGGGGGGGCGAAATGAGCAGTTCTTC
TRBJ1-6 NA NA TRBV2 CASSGARGSYNSPLHF TGTGCCAGCAGCGGGGCCAGGGGCTCCTATAATTCACCCCTCCACTTT
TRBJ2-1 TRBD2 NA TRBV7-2 CASSLASSQRGGLGYNEQFF TGTGCCAGCAGCTTAGCGTCCAGCCAGCGGGGGGGCCTCGGCTACAATGAGCAGTTCTTC
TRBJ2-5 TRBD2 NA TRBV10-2 CASSELLAGGYQETQYF TGCGCCAGCAGTGAGTTACTAGCGGGGGGGTACCAAGAGACCCAGTACTTC
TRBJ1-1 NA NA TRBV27 CASNQGWGNTEAFF TGTGCCAGCAACCAGGGGTGGGGGAACACTGAAGCTTTCTTT
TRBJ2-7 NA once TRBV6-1 CASSIGLSSYEQYF TGTGCCAGCAGTATCGGGCTTAGCTCCTACGAGCAGTACTTC
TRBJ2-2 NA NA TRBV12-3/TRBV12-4 CASWGTGELFF TGTGCCAGCTGGGGGACCGGGGAGCTGTTTTTT
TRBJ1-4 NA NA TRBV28 CAIRPGTLGEKLFF TGTGCCATCAGACCCGGGACTTTGGGTGAAAAACTGTTTTTT
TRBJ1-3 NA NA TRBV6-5 CASSLTPVDGGNTIYF TGTGCCAGCAGTTTGACACCCGTTGATGGTGGAAACACCATATATTTT
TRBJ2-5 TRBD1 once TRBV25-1 CASSESRGRETQYF TGTGCCAGCAGTGAATCTAGGGGGCGAGAGACCCAGTACTTC
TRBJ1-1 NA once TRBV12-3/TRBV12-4 CASSLVRAEAFF TGTGCCAGCAGTTTAGTGCGTGCTGAAGCTTTCTTT
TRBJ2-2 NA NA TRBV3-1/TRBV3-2 CASSQGGTGELFF TGTGCCAGCAGCCAAGGCGGGACCGGGGAGCTGTTTTTT
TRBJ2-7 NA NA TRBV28 CASSLAGSYEQYF TGTGCCAGCAGTTTGGCGGGGTCCTACGAGCAGTACTTC
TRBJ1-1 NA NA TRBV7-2 CASSPLYSEAFF TGTGCCAGCAGCCCCTTATATTCTGAAGCTTTCTTT
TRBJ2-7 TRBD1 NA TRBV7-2 CASSLRTGRLLF TGTGCCAGCAGCCTCCGGACAGGGCGTCTTCTCTTC
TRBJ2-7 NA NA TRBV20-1 CSAPLYEQYF TGCAGTGCTCCTCTCTACGAGCAGTACTTC
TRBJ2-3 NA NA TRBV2 CASSGGDITDTQYF TGTGCCAGCAGTGGGGGAGATATTACAGATACGCAGTATTTT
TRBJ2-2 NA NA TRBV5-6 CASSSVGRRDTGELFF TGTGCCAGCAGCTCTGTAGGCAGAAGGGACACCGGGGAGCTGTTTTTT
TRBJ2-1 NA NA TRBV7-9 CASSSRGGASYNEQFF TGTGCCAGCAGCTCACGAGGGGGGGCATCCTACAATGAGCAGTTCTTC
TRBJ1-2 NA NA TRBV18 CASSPRREGGYTF TGTGCCAGCTCACCGCGCAGGGAGGGTGGCTACACCTTC
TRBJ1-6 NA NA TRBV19 CASSIGAGNSPLHF TGTGCCAGTAGTATCGGGGCAGGGAATTCACCCCTCCACTTT
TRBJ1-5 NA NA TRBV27 CASSPRQGYQPQHF TGTGCCAGCAGCCCAAGACAAGGTTATCAGCCCCAGCATTTT
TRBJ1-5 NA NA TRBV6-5 CASSTLKGQPQHF TGTGCCAGCAGTACCTTAAAGGGTCAGCCCCAGCATTTT
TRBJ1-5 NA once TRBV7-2 CASSLAAGNQPQHF TGTGCCAGCAGCTTAGCCGCAGGGAATCAGCCCCAGCATTTT
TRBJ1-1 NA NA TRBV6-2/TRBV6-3 CASSYARKNTEAFF TGTGCCAGCAGTTACGCGAGGAAGAACACTGAAGCTTTCTTT
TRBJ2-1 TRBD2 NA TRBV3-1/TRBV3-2 CASSRGLAGGLIYEQFF TGTGCCAGCAGCCGGGGACTAGCGGGGGGGCTAATCTATGAGCAGTTCTTC
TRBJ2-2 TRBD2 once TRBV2 CATGTSGGLNTGELFF TGTGCCACCGGGACTAGCGGGGGTCTGAACACCGGGGAGCTGTTTTTT
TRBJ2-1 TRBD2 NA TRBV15 CATRPSGYNEQFF TGTGCCACCAGGCCTAGCGGCTACAATGAGCAGTTCTTC
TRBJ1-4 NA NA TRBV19 CASSIIFGGGEKLFF TGTGCCAGTAGTATAATTTTCGGAGGAGGCGAAAAACTGTTTTTT
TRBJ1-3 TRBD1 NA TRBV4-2 CASSQGDSINTIYF TGTGCCAGCAGCCAAGGGGACAGTATTAACACCATATATTTT
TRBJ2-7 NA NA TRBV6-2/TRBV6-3 CASSYLYYEQYF TGTGCCAGCAGTTACCTCTACTACGAGCAGTACTTC